This T cell receptor beta chain was identified during a study of shared clonotypes between healthy human individuals. The genomic DNA of each subset was split evenly across several immunoSEQ plates. Libraries were prepared by immunoSEQ multiplex PCR; TCRdb keeps only in-frame clonotypes and omits some of them. The repertoire holds 95,000 to 120,000 clones, with 68% as singletons. This clone was observed a few times. CDR1 is LNHNV, CDR2 YYDKDF, per germline (reference sequence). There are 15 residues in the CDR3. The V gene end was trimmed by 0 bases and the J gene end by 7 bases; junction bases not matched to a gene: 5.

The chain couples TRBV15 to TRBJ1-5, with 8 positions matching TRBD1. This sequence originates from a woman aged 30 to 39 in good health. Sample: memory CD8+ T cells sorted from blood. Subset reported: CD45RO+ cells pooled with CCR7-negative TemRA cells. CDR3 coding DNA: TGTGCCACCAGCAGAGACGGCAGGGGGCAGCAGCCCCAGCATTTT. Its protein is CATSRDGRGQQPQHF.